Given below is one TCR beta chain in context. The clone's antigen remains unknown. No base quality values were provided; no much bigger clone lies one nucleotide off. The CDR3 runs 16 amino acids, cysteine and phenylalanine included. Only the CDR3 portion is preserved as DNA: 48 bases, with reading frame beginning at the first base. The germline V gene provides CDR1 SGDLS and CDR2 YYNGEE. The junction carries 19 bases between V and J, which are trimmed by 3 bases and 5 bases respectively. This sample was taken from a study of shared clonotypes between healthy human individuals (dated by TCRdb to between 2020 and 2021). Regarding the research as a whole: A few men and a couple of women, aged 18 to 49 years, made up the cohort. For each donor, CD4 naive and CD4 memory were each given three plates, CD8 naive was given two plates, and CD8 memory was given one plate. The study deeply sequenced blood TCR repertoires of roughly five healthy adults to estimate repertoire size and the extent of clonotype sharing between individuals. Libraries were prepared and TCR repertoires were sequenced by different laboratories using diverse techniques, in order to increase sequencing depth and limit assay-specific biases. Per donor, leukapheresis produced somewhere between about 0.94 and 9 billion PBMCs. Overall results and qualifications from the work: The small number of donors limited the genetic and exposure-history diversity represented. Only blood was sampled, and tissue TCR repertoires likely differ from those in blood. Pairwise subsampling indicated that sequencing depth was expected to affect the degree of clonotype sharing among donors. When a few donors were compared, the shared fraction of clonotypes was roughly 5% for naive CD4, more than 3% for naive CD8, more than 2% for memory CD4, and 0.4% for memory CD8. Compared with non-shared clonotypes, the clonotypes found in all four sorted-subset donors had higher generation probabilities. Rarefaction of sorted-subset datasets indicated incomplete sequencing despite the large sequencing depth. Naive subsets generally had larger estimated clonotype richness than memory subsets.

Using the deep immunoSEQ assay, TCR CDR3 regions were amplified from genomic DNA by multiplex PCR. Extracted genomic DNA from each cell subset was spread evenly across all wells of several immunoSEQ 96-well plates, with each plate serving as a replicate. For sorted subsets, approximately 200 ng of genomic DNA, equivalent to around 31,000 T cell genomes, went into each replicate PCR. The purified libraries were quantified using a Qubit 3.0 fluorometer, sized with a Bioanalyzer 2100, and then quantified again using the KAPA Library Quantification kit. A separate single-read 150-cycle Illumina NextSeq 550 flow cell was used to sequence each immunoSEQ 96-well plate. On the study's bioinformatics: Because only junctional sequences without quality scores were contained in the immunoSEQ output, filtering matching that applied to full-length reads could not be performed. Sequences were annotated with PyIR, a Python wrapper for IgBLAST v1.9, and V/J genes and CDR3 were assigned using IMGT germline references. Reads with weak V/J assignments (E-value above 1e-6), missing CDR3, stop codons, out-of-frame junctions, or ambiguous translated residues were removed. V3J clonotypes were defined as sequences sharing the same inferred V gene, J gene, and CDR3 amino acid sequence. Percentage overlap between repertoires was calculated by dividing the number of shared unique clonotypes by the size of the smaller repertoire. RTK rarefaction, the Chao1 estimator, and Recon v2.1 estimates of unobserved clonotypes were used to assess repertoire richness. Generation probabilities were computed with OLGA for all TCRbeta clonotypes obtained by the gDNA method from a few donors. TCRdb provides this immuneACCESS table in a form limited to in-frame rearrangements. Some clones are lacking; in checked studies, under half of them reflect an unresolved V gene, and why the rest are absent is not known. V and J calls and clone size are those listed in that table; D and trimming were worked out from the DNA. The sample table records about a million clones; roughly 77% of these occur just once. The biggest ten clones account for 0.89% of the sample.

Donors were healthy HIV-negative adults with no recently reported acute infections or vaccinations. Only Caucasian adults living in Nashville, Tennessee, USA were represented among the donors. Magnetic negative selection was used to enrich CD4+ T cells, after which naive cells were positively selected on CD45RA and the negative fraction became the memory subset. Blood was obtained by leukapheresis, after which PBMCs were separated by Ficoll-Histopaque density gradient centrifugation and cryopreserved in liquid nitrogen vapor phase. Purity and quantity of every magnetically sorted T cell population were checked by analytical flow cytometry. Each sorted fraction had its genomic DNA isolated and then quantified by UV absorbance on a Nanodrop 2000c.

The sample comprised memory CD4+ T cells from PBMCs. The sample's cell subset or site label, decoded: CD45RA-negative fraction. This clonotype originated in a young man in good health. Some clones in this sample may be carry-over from other donors' samples. The V and J segments used are TRBV9 and TRBJ2-3; tentative D gene TRBD2, with 6 bases matching. In nucleotides, the sequence is TGTGCCAGCAGCGGCAAGACTAGGGGATTGGAAGATACGCAGTATTTT. The encoded protein is CASSGKTRGLEDTQYF.